This T cell receptor (beta chain) was recovered during a study of blood T cell repertoires in COVID-19. Trimming pared 1 base from V and 6 bases from J, leaving 16 bases between. The CDR3 is 16 amino acids. CDR1 is MGHRA, CDR2 YSYEKL, per germline. TCRdb's copy holds only in-frame clones and misses some; the assay was immunoSEQ multiplex PCR. This table has fewer than 200,000 clones, about 84% appearing once. The chain couples TRBV4-1 to TRBJ1-5; TRBD1 might be the D (5 bases). The TCR sequence derives from a man over 45 who had recovered from COVID-19. Sequenced input: PBMCs or T cells enriched from blood (not recorded which). CDR3 nucleotide sequence: TGCGCCAGCAGCCAAGGCCCTTGGAGGGGAGGTCAGCCCCAGCATTTT. Its translation: CASSQGPWRGGQPQHF.